This T cell receptor beta chain is drawn from a study of CD8 T cells in ankylosing spondylitis. This clonotype appeared a single time. TCRdb recomputed calls from the 5' RACE reads with MiXCR, one row per CDR3 protein. Of roughly 200,000 distinct CDR3 sequences listed, about a quarter are singletons. With 4 bases clipped from V and 6 bases from J, the junction kept 9 bases outside the gene matches. Germline V lookup: CDR1 SGHDT, CDR2 YYEEEE. The CDR3 is 15 residues long. The sample consisted of blood, either unsorted or a sorted T cell fraction (not recorded which). This sequence joins TRBV5-6 and TRBJ2-2; 7 nucleotides match TRBD2. The TCR sequence derives from a male donor with ankylosing spondylitis or in good health (not recorded which). For the CDR3, the DNA is TGTGCCAGCAGCCCAACGACTAGCAGGGCCGGGGAGCTGTTTTTT. It yields the protein CASSPTTSRAGELFF. Supplemented by reference TRBV5-6 and TRBJ2-2, the full variable domain reads DAGVTQSPTHLIKTRGQQVTLRCSPKSGHDTVSWYQQALGQGPQFIFQYYEEEERQRGNFPDRFSGHQFPNYSSELNVNALLLGDSALYLCASSPTTSRAGELFFGEGSRLTVL.